This TCR beta chain was profiled in a study of blood T cell repertoires in COVID-19. Original processing methods: Estimated nucleated cell counts came from reference gene primer amplification. Generated by immunoSEQ multiplex PCR, the TCRdb table keeps only in-frame clones and is missing some. V and J calls and clone size are given by that table; D and trimming were obtained from the DNA. The table includes approximately 170,000 clones, 65% to 80% detected once. This clone was detected only a few times. This CDR3 is built from 16 residues. Losses at the gene ends were 6 bases for V and 6 bases for J; bases not matched to a gene: 16. Germline CDR1 MDHEN, CDR2 SYDVKM.

This chain uses TRBV28 with TRBJ2-7; TRBD2 matches 8 bases. Material: peripheral blood. The sequence came from a woman in her forties or fifties with acute or convalescent COVID-19. CDR3 bases: TGTGCCAGCAGACCCGACGATCCAGCGGGAGTCTCCGAGCAGTACTTC. Protein sequence: CASRPDDPAGVSEQYF.